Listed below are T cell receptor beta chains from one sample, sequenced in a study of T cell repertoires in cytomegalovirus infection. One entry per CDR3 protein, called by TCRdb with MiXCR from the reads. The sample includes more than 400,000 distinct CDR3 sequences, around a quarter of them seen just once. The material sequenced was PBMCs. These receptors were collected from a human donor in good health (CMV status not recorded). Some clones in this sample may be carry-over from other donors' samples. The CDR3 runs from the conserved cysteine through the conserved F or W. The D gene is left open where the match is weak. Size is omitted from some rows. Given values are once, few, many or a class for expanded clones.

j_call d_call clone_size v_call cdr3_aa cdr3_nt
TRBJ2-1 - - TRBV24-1 CATSEPLPGEQFF TGTGCCACCAGTGAACCACTGCCTGGGGAGCAGTTCTTC
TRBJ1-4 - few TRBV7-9 CASSRSTTNEKLFF TGTGCCAGCAGCCGAAGTACAACTAATGAAAAACTGTTTTTT
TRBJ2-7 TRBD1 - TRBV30 CAWSTKQGDHEQYF TGTGCCTGGAGTACAAAACAGGGGGATCACGAGCAGTACTTC
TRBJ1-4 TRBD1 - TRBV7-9 CASRFGTGGEKLFF TGTGCCAGCAGGTTCGGGACAGGGGGTGAAAAACTGTTTTTT
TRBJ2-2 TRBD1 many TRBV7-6 CASSAYRDRVAGELFF TGTGCCAGCAGCGCATACCGGGACAGGGTTGCCGGGGAGCTGTTTTTT
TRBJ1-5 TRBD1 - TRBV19 CASSVRTGGDQPQHF TGTGCCAGTAGTGTCCGGACAGGGGGCGATCAGCCCCAGCATTTT
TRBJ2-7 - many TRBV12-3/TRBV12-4 CASRMVQGGLGYEQYF TGTGCCAGCAGGATGGTCCAGGGAGGTTTGGGCTACGAGCAGTACTTC
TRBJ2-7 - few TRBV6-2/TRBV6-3 CATTGTHSYEQYF TGTGCCACTACGGGTACCCACTCCTACGAGCAGTACTTC
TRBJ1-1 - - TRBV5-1 CASSEGSRSGDTEAFF TGCGCCAGCAGCGAGGGGAGTAGGTCTGGGGACACTGAAGCTTTCTTT
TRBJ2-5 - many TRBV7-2 CAGGASVQETQYF TGTGCCGGGGGGGCTAGCGTACAAGAGACCCAGTACTTC
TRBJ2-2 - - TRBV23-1 CASSLGPLPGELFF TGCGCCAGCAGTCTGGGCCCGCTGCCCGGGGAGCTGTTTTTT
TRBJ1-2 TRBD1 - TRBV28 CATRTGFNYGYTF TGTGCCACCCGGACAGGGTTTAACTATGGCTACACCTTC
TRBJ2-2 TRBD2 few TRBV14 CASSQARGLAGGVTGELFF TGTGCCAGCAGCCAAGCCCGAGGACTAGCGGGAGGGGTCACCGGGGAGCTGTTTTTT
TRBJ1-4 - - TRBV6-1 CATQNADSYEKLFF TGTGCCACCCAGAACGCGGACAGTTATGAAAAACTGTTTTTT
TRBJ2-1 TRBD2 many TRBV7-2 CASSPGTSGSEEFF TGTGCCAGCAGCCCCGGGACTAGCGGGAGCGAAGAGTTCTTC
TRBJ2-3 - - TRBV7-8 CASSRGGGQSTDTQYF TGTGCCAGCAGCCGGGGGGGGGGACAGAGCACAGATACGCAGTATTTT
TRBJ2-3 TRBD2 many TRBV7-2 CASSLSLPGGGTDTQYF TGTGCCAGCAGCTTATCCCTCCCCGGGGGGGGCACAGATACGCAGTATTTT
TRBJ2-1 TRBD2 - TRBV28 CASCLGRLAEANEQFF TGTGCCAGCTGTTTAGGTCGGCTAGCGGAAGCCAATGAGCAGTTCTTC
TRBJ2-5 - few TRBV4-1 CASSQALGGRGETQYF TGCGCCAGCAGCCAAGCCCTCGGAGGGCGGGGAGAGACCCAGTACTTC
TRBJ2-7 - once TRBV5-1 CASSLDISWNEQYF TGCGCCAGCAGCTTGGACATTTCATGGAACGAGCAGTACTTC